This entry lists 30 T cell receptor beta chains sequenced from one sample in a study of preoperative IRX-2 immunotherapy in early breast cancer. This table comes from immunoSEQ multiplex PCR, and its TCRdb copy is limited to in-frame clones, with some not included. The table has around 34,000 clones, around 83% seen once. Treatment indicated: preoperative locoregional IRX-2 cytokine immunotherapy. The sample in question was lymph node tissue, obtained from a patient treated with IRX-2 immunotherapy. The receptors come from a human donor with breast cancer.

The V and J genes are TRBV25-1 and TRBJ1-4, with D perhaps matching TRBD1 (5 bases). The CDR3 runs to 14 residues. V was cut by 6 bases and J by 8 bases, with 16 bases left in between. The germline gives CDR1 MGHDK, CDR2 SYGVNS. For the CDR3, the DNA is TGTGCCAGCAGGGCCCGGGACGCGGGAGAAAAACTGTTTTTT. Translating gives CASRARDAGEKLFF.

CDR3 loop: CASSLAAADTQYF. Here the CDR3 DNA reads TGTGCCAGCAGTTTAGCGGCCGCAGATACGCAGTATTTT. The chain is built from TRBV28 and TRBJ2-3; D unclear. This CDR3 comprises 13 residues. V was pared by 2 bases and J by 4 bases, with 7 bases between. Germline loops: CDR1 MDHEN, CDR2 SYDVKM.

V usage is TRBV7-5 and J usage is TRBJ2-1; the table's TRBD1 call for D was not verified on the DNA. TRBV7-5 is noted as a pseudogene. This CDR3 is built from 16 residues. The CDR3 DNA follows: TGTGCCAGCAGCCCGCACAGGGGGGATATCGTTAATGAGCAGTTCTTC. Its translation is CASSPHRGDIVNEQFF.

This chain uses TRBV5-1 with TRBJ1-1; D is unclear. Trimming removed 1 base at V and 4 bases at J, with 17 bases between. There are 16 residues in the CDR3. Per the germline V gene, CDR1 is SGHRS and CDR2 is YFSETQ. This CDR3 is CASSLWAAGGGTEAFF. CDR3 DNA sequence: TGCGCCAGCAGCTTGTGGGCAGCGGGCGGAGGCACTGAAGCTTTCTTT. The complete variable domain, with remaining parts taken from reference TRBV5-1 and TRBJ1-1, reads KAGVTQTPRYLIKTRGQQVTLSCSPISGHRSVSWYQQTPGQGLQFLFEYFSETQRNKGNFPGRFSGRQFSNSRSEMNVSTLELGDSALYLCASSLWAAGGGTEAFFGQGTRLTVV.

The V and J genes are TRBV18 and TRBJ2-5; D gene uncertain. CDR1 and CDR2 from the germline V gene are KGHSH and LQKENI. Trimming removed 3 bases from V and 1 base from J, with 12 bases in between. The CDR3 has 15 amino acids. The CDR3 reads CASSPYGRLQETQYF. CDR3 bases: TGTGCCAGCTCACCTTACGGACGCCTCCAAGAGACCCAGTACTTC.

V gene TRBV18 combines with J gene TRBJ2-4, with 7 bases lining up with TRBD2. The junction had 21 bases not matched to a gene; V was cut back by 2 bases and J by 2 bases. CDR1 and CDR2 (germline): KGHSH, LQKENI. CDR3 length: 21 amino acids. In DNA, the CDR3 is TGTGCCAGCTCACCAGACCCGGGAGGCCCCTTCGGGAGAGGACCCAAAAACATTCAGTACTTC. Protein sequence: CASSPDPGGPFGRGPKNIQYF.

J is TRBJ2-7 and V is TRBV19; 8 bases are a match to TRBD1. The V segment lost 4 bases and the J segment 3 bases; nucleotides outside the gene matches: 2. Looked up from germline, CDR1 is LNHDA and CDR2 is SQIVND (reference sequence). CDR3 length: 13 residues. The CDR3 sequence is CASSTGTGYEQYF. CDR3 DNA: TGTGCCAGTAGTACCGGGACAGGCTACGAGCAGTACTTC.

The rearrangement uses TRBV14 and TRBJ1-2; unclear D gene. Per the germline V gene, CDR1 is SGHDN and CDR2 is FVKESK. V lost 4 bases to trimming and J lost 2 bases, with 8 bases between them. The length of the CDR3 is 13 residues. The CDR3 region is CASSPGPNYGYTF. In DNA, the CDR3 is TGTGCCAGCAGCCCCGGTCCCAACTATGGCTACACCTTC.

The sample holds a few counts of this clone. This chain connects TRBV29-1 to TRBJ2-1; TRBD1 is a possible D gene (8 bases). Germline V gene sequence: CDR1 SQVTM, CDR2 ANQGSEA. This CDR3 has 13 residues. V lost 6 bases and J lost 9, with 18 bases in between. The CDR3 coding sequence is TGCAGCGTCGCTGACAGGGGAGGGGGTGAGCAGTTCTTC. Encoded protein: CSVADRGGGEQFF.

A single count supports this clone. The chain couples TRBV28 to TRBJ2-1, with D perhaps matching TRBD1 (6 bases). V lost 10 bases and J 3 bases, leaving 16 bases between the germline ends. This CDR3 has 14 amino acids. The germline CDR1 and CDR2 sequences are MDHEN and SYDVKM. In DNA, the CDR3 is TGTGCCATACAGGGCCTCAACCTCTACAATGAGCAGTTCTTC. It is translated as CAIQGLNLYNEQFF.

J is TRBJ2-7 and V is TRBV18; 10 bases align to TRBD1. The germline V gene has CDR1 KGHSH and CDR2 LQKENI. The CDR3 extends over 13 amino acids. The J segment lost 5 bases and the V segment lost 5 bases, leaving 3 bases of the junction unmatched. The CDR3 loop is CASSGTGEHEQYF. The CDR3 bases are TGTGCCAGCTCAGGGACAGGGGAGCACGAGCAGTACTTC.

The genes are TRBV6-8 and TRBJ1-3; D ambiguous. In germline, CDR1 is MNHGY, CDR2 SAAAGT. The CDR3 extends over 15 amino acids. V lost 2 bases and J lost 0, with 8 bases in between. CDR3 nucleotides: TGTGCCAGCAGTTACATCGCGAGCTCTGGAAACACCATATATTTT. Amino acids: CASSYIASSGNTIYF.

This chain links TRBV18 with TRBJ1-1; D not resolved. The length of the CDR3 is 13 residues. Germline V gene data show CDR1 as KGHSH and CDR2 as LQKENI. Trimming removed 2 bases at V and 4 bases at J, with 8 bases between. The chain's CDR3 is CASSPSTGTEAFF. CDR3 sequence (DNA): TGTGCCAGCTCACCAAGCACGGGCACTGAAGCTTTCTTT.

The V call is TRBV11-3, the J call TRBJ1-1; TRBD1 matches at 9 bases. The V and J ends lost 3 bases and 8 bases, in that order; junction bases with no gene match: 7. The CDR3 is 14 residues long. Per germline, CDR1 SGHNT and CDR2 YENEEA. CDR3 sequence: CASSFGDRVIEAFF. CDR3 DNA sequence: TGTGCCAGCAGCTTTGGGGACAGGGTGATAGAAGCTTTCTTT.

This chain links TRBV18 with TRBJ2-7; D is ambiguous. V was clipped by 6 bases and J by 2 bases, with 14 bases between them. The CDR3 is made up of 14 amino acids. In germline, CDR1 is KGHSH, CDR2 LQKENI. CDR3 DNA sequence: TGTGCCAGCTCGGCCCGGGCCAGAACCTACGAGCAGTACTTC. Residues: CASSARARTYEQYF. Based on the CDR3 plus reference TRBV18 and TRBJ2-7, the full variable domain is NAGVMQNPRHLVRRRGQEARLRCSPMKGHSHVYWYRQLPEEGLKFMVYLQKENIIDESGMPKERFSAEFPKEGPSILRIQQVVRGDSAAYFCASSARARTYEQYFGPGTRLTVT.

The gene calls are TRBV6-8 and TRBJ2-1; weak D call: TRBD2 (6 bases). There are 17 residues in the CDR3. V was trimmed by 0 bases and J by 3 bases, leaving 15 bases between them. Germline V gene sequence: CDR1 MNHGY, CDR2 SAAAGT. The CDR3 DNA follows: TGTGCCAGCAGTTACTCGATGTTGCGACTAGTCTACAATGAGCAGTTCTTC. This gives the protein CASSYSMLRLVYNEQFF.

The sample holds one count of this clone. V and J are TRBV29-1 and TRBJ2-5, with TRBD2 identical over 13 bases. The CDR3 totals 14 residues. The germline gives CDR1 SQVTM, CDR2 ANQGSEA. Losses at the gene ends were 3 bases for V and 2 bases for J; bases not matched to a gene: 0. CDR3 sequence reads: CSVETSGGQETQYF. In nucleotides, the CDR3 is TGCAGCGTTGAGACTAGCGGGGGGCAAGAGACCCAGTACTTC. Based on the CDR3 plus reference TRBV29-1 and TRBJ2-5, the full variable domain is SAVISQKPSRDICQRGTSLTIQCQVDSQVTMMFWYRQQPGQSLTLIATANQGSEATYESGFVIDKFPISRPNLTFSTLTVSNMSPEDSSIYLCSVETSGGQETQYFGPGTRLLVL.

V is TRBV30 and J is TRBJ1-4, with D hard to call. This CDR3 comprises 13 residues. Deletions cut 3 bases from V and 4 bases from J, with 9 bases between. Germline loops: CDR1 GTSNPN, CDR2 SVGIG (reference sequence). This CDR3 reads CAWRLTINEKLFF. The CDR3 nucleotides read TGTGCCTGGAGGTTAACGATTAATGAAAAACTGTTTTTT.

This clone was seen only once. J is TRBJ1-1 and V is TRBV1. TRBV1 is tagged as a pseudogene. The CDR3 loop spans 14 amino acids. CDR3 in DNA: TGCGCCAGCAGCCAAGACGGTTTGAGTACTGAAGCTTTCTTT. The encoded protein is CASSQDGLSTEAFF.

CDR3 amino acids: CASSPRQGAFNTEAFF. The CDR3 DNA follows: TGTGCCAGCTCACCGAGGCAGGGGGCGTTTAACACTGAAGCTTTCTTT. The genes are TRBV18 and TRBJ1-1; 8 bases map to TRBD1. V trimming: 3 bases; J trimming: 2 bases; junction bases outside the gene matches: 8. Germline CDR1 KGHSH, CDR2 LQKENI. This CDR3 has 16 amino acids.

V usage is TRBV4-1 and J usage is TRBJ1-4; D not resolved. Germline CDR1 reads MGHRA; CDR2 reads YSYEKL. This CDR3 contains 12 residues. Deletions cut 4 bases from V and 5 bases from J, with 5 bases between. The CDR3 loop is CASSRVNEKLFF. For the CDR3, the DNA is TGCGCCAGCAGCCGGGTAAATGAAAAACTGTTTTTT.

This chain uses TRBV6-8 with TRBJ1-1; D is possibly TRBD1 (5 bases). V dropped 11 bases and J dropped 1 base, with 14 bases sitting between them. Germline V gene sequence: CDR1 MNHGY, CDR2 SAAAGT. This CDR3 comprises 13 residues. The CDR3 protein is CAHRYRPNTEAFF. The CDR3 nucleotides are TGTGCCCATCGTTACAGGCCGAACACTGAAGCTTTCTTT.

This chain's CDR3 is CASSEGGPQHF. CDR3 DNA sequence: TGTGCCAGCAGTGAAGGTGGGCCCCAGCATTTT. The V call is TRBV6-7, the J call TRBJ1-5; D remains ambiguous. TRBV6-7 carries the ORF label, with uncertain function. The V end was cut by 5 bases, the J end by 9 bases, with 8 bases between. CDR3 length: 11 amino acids.

J is TRBJ2-7 and V is TRBV22-1; the table's D call, TRBD2, was not checked against the DNA. TRBV22-1 is recorded as a pseudogene. This CDR3 contains 15 residues. CDR3 nucleotide sequence: TGTGCCAGCAGTTTTACTAGCGGCCCCTCCTACGAGCAGTACTTC. Translated: CASSFTSGPSYEQYF.

CDR3 sequence: CAWSTLGGRNSPLHF. The CDR3 DNA follows: TGTGCCTGGAGTACTCTAGGGGGTCGGAATTCACCCCTCCACTTT. The chain uses TRBV30 and TRBJ1-6, with a weak D call TRBD1 (6 bases). This CDR3 spans 15 amino acids. V lost 2 bases, J lost 7 bases, and 15 bases lay in between. The germline V gene has CDR1 GTSNPN and CDR2 SVGIG (reference sequence).

CDR3 sequence: CASSPGTGGEKLFF. CDR3 in DNA: TGTGCCAGCTCACCGGGGACAGGGGGTGAAAAACTGTTTTTT. V gene TRBV18 combines with J gene TRBJ1-4; 11 bases map to TRBD1. The CDR3 totals 14 residues. Germline V gene data show CDR1 as KGHSH and CDR2 as LQKENI. V lost 3 bases, J lost 7 bases, and 1 base stayed unmatched.

The rearrangement uses TRBV27 and TRBJ1-5, with a tentative D call TRBD1 (5 bases). The CDR3 is 15 residues long. Germline V gene sequence: CDR1 MNHEY, CDR2 SMNVEV (reference sequence). V was clipped by 4 bases and J by 0 bases, with 10 bases between them. The CDR3 spells CASSSGTVSNQPQHF. The CDR3, as DNA: TGTGCCAGCAGTTCCGGGACGGTTAGCAATCAGCCCCAGCATTTT.

This chain links TRBV7-7 with TRBJ2-1; D tentatively fits TRBD1 or TRBD2 (6 bases each). The V gene lost 7 bases and the J gene lost 2 bases, with 15 bases spanning the gap. The germline V gene encodes CDR1 SSHAT and CDR2 FNYEAQ (reference sequence). CDR3 length: 15 amino acids. CDR3 nucleotides: TGTGCCAGCACCGATACAGGGAGGACCTACAATGAGCAGTTCTTC. This gives the protein CASTDTGRTYNEQFF.

This clone was detected a few times. The V gene is TRBV18, the J gene TRBJ2-7, with a weak D call TRBD2 (6 bases). This CDR3 spans 13 amino acids. Germline values: CDR1 KGHSH, CDR2 LQKENI. V lost 8 bases, J lost 0 bases, and 11 bases lay in between. The CDR3 DNA sequence: TGTGCCAGCCTCGACGGGAGCTCCTACGAGCAGTACTTC. Translating gives CASLDGSSYEQYF.

This clone was counted once. The genes are TRBV28 and TRBJ1-3; D is uncertain. The CDR3 extends over 12 amino acids. Per the germline V gene, CDR1 is MDHEN and CDR2 is SYDVKM. Trimming shortened V by 1 base and J by 4 bases, and 2 bases separated the two germline ends. The CDR3 region is CASSLSGNTIYF. The CDR3 DNA reads as TGTGCCAGCAGTTTATCCGGAAACACCATATATTTT.